These 10 T cell receptor beta chains were sequenced from one sample in a study of blood T cells in healthy people across ages. Alongside a J-beta primer mix, a sample-barcoded 5' primer served in a second PCR lasting 7 to 11 cycles. TCRdb recomputed calls from the 5' RACE reads with MiXCR, one row per CDR3 protein. Among approximately 900,000 distinct CDR3 sequences listed, roughly 29% were seen once. The same data also contributed to another study, on T cells of mothers and their children.

What was sequenced was blood. The receptors were gathered from a woman between 40 and 55 years old in good health.

A note on this clonotype: This may be a read error, as it is one base from a much larger clone. The chain recombines TRBV20-1 with TRBJ1-2; tentatively, D is TRBD1 (6 bases). The germline V gene has CDR1 DFQATT and CDR2 SNEGSKA (reference sequence). V lost 4 bases, J lost 5 bases, and 11 bases lay in between. This CDR3 has 12 residues. This chain's CDR3 is CSATGHRYGYTF. The CDR3 nucleotides read TGCAGTGCTACGGGACACAGGTATGGCTACACCTTC.

This clonotype has only a few counts. The chain couples TRBV6-6 to TRBJ1-2, with unresolved D. The ends were cut back, 10 bases at V and 8 bases at J, with 14 bases in the middle. CDR1 is MNHNY, CDR2 SVGAGI, per germline (reference sequence). The CDR3 extends over 11 amino acids. The CDR3 here is CATQEEVGYTF. DNA of the CDR3: TGTGCCACCCAGGAGGAGGTGGGCTACACCTTC.

As regards this clonotype: The junction does not match germline at one end; this may be a read error. The rearrangement joins TRBV18 to TRBJ1-1; 10 nucleotides match TRBD1. Germline CDR1 KGHSH, CDR2 LQKENI. This CDR3 is built from 17 residues. The CDR3 loop is CASSPPRGQGMNTEAFF. As DNA, the CDR3 is TGTGCCAGCTCCCCACCCCGGGGACAGGGGATGAACACTGAAGCTTTCTTT.

This clonotype has more than one count but fewer than ten. The gene calls are TRBV28 and TRBJ2-1; tentative D call: TRBD2 (7 bases). The CDR3 contains 14 residues. CDR1 is MDHEN and CDR2 is SYDVKM in the germline V gene. Trimming removed 6 bases from V and 8 bases from J, with 17 bases in between. The CDR3 DNA sequence: TGTGCCAGCAGAATGAGGGGGGGTTCATATGAGCAGTTCTTC. Translating gives CASRMRGGSYEQFF.

This rearrangement joins TRBV7-2 to TRBJ1-4; 7 bases fit TRBD1. The ends lost 6 bases at V and 6 bases at J; junction bases unmatched: 7. CDR3 length: 14 residues. CDR1 is SGHTA and CDR2 is FQGNSA in the germline V gene. CDR3 protein: CASREGGKDEKLFF. Here the CDR3 DNA reads TGTGCCAGCAGGGAAGGGGGCAAGGATGAAAAACTGTTTTTT.

The V gene is TRBV28, the J gene TRBJ2-5, with 8 positions matching TRBD1. The CDR3 is 15 residues long. V was pared by 4 bases and J by 2 bases, with 6 bases of the junction left unmatched. CDR1 and CDR2 from the germline V gene are MDHEN and SYDVKM. The CDR3 nucleotides are TGTGCCAGCAGTTCGACAGGGGCGGTACAAGAGACCCAGTACTTC. Protein sequence: CASSSTGAVQETQYF.

The CDR3 DNA reads as TGTGCCAGCGGACCGACAGGGTCGAACACTGAAGCTTTCTTT. Its protein product is CASGPTGSNTEAFF. This chain joins TRBV6-2 or TRBV6-3 and TRBJ1-1; 7 bases line up with TRBD1. The CDR3 totals 14 residues. The germline V gene has CDR1 MNHEY and CDR2 SVGEGT. J lost 1 base, V lost 8 bases, and 7 bases had no gene match.

The genes are TRBV9 and TRBJ1-3; D remains ambiguous. V lost 3 bases to trimming and J lost 0 bases, with 7 bases between them. The length of the CDR3 is 14 residues. The V gene's germline CDR1 is SGDLS and CDR2 YYNGEE. CDR3 in DNA: TGTGCCAGCAGCGCAGACTTCTCTGGAAACACCATATATTTT. Residues: CASSADFSGNTIYF.

The chain has TRBV7-2 and TRBJ2-1, with D perhaps TRBD2 (5 bases). Germline values: CDR1 SGHTA, CDR2 FQGNSA. Trimming took 5 bases from V and 2 from J, leaving 13 bases between them. This CDR3 region has 15 residues. DNA for the CDR3: TGTGCCAGCAGCGCCTTAGGGAGCACCTACAATGAGCAGTTCTTC. Protein: CASSALGSTYNEQFF. The full variable domain, with the rest looked up from reference TRBV7-2 and TRBJ2-1, is GAGVSQSPSNKVTEKGKDVELRCDPISGHTALYWYRQSLGQGLEFLIYFQGNSAPDKSGLPSDRFSAERTGGSVSTLTIQRTQQEDSAVYLCASSALGSTYNEQFFGPGTRLTVL.

The gene calls are TRBV5-4 and TRBJ2-3; 12 positions agree with TRBD2. The trim removed 5 bases at V and 7 bases at J, leaving 8 bases unmatched. Germline V gene lookup returns CDR1 SGHNT and CDR2 YYREEE (reference sequence). The CDR3 is made up of 15 amino acids. The CDR3 coding sequence is TGTGCCAGCAGACCATCTAGCGGGGGGGCGTATACGCAGTATTTT. Translation gives CASRPSSGGAYTQYF.